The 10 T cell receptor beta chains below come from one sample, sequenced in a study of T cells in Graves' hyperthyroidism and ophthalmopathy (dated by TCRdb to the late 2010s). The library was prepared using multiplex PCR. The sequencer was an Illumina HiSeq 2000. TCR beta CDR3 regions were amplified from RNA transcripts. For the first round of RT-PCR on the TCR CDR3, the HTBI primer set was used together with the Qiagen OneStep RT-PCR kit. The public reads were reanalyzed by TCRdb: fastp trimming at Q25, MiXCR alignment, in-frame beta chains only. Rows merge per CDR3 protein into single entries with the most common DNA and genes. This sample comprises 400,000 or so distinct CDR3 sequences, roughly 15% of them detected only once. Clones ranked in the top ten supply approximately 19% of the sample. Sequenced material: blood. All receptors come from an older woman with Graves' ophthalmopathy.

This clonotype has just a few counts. CDR3 sequence: CASSPFQGRQLHEQFF. In nucleotides, the CDR3 is TGCGCCAGCAGCCCCTTTCAGGGACGCCAATTACATGAGCAGTTCTTC. This sequence joins TRBV5-1 and TRBJ2-1; D possibly matches TRBD1 or TRBD2 (5 bases each). The CDR3 is 16 residues long. CDR1 SGHRS and CDR2 YFSETQ come from the germline V gene. Trimming shortened V by 4 bases and J by 8 bases, and 22 bases separated the two germline ends. The full variable domain, with the rest looked up from reference TRBV5-1 and TRBJ2-1, is KAGVTQTPRYLIKTRGQQVTLSCSPISGHRSVSWYQQTPGQGLQFLFEYFSETQRNKGNFPGRFSGRQFSNSRSEMNVSTLELGDSALYLCASSPFQGRQLHEQFFGPGTRLTVL.

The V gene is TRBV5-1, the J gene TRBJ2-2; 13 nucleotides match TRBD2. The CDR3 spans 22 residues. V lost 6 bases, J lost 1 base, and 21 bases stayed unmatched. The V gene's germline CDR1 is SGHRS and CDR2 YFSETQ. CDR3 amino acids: CASTPRGPAGLAGVGNTGELFF. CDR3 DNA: TGCGCCAGCACTCCAAGGGGCCCGGCCGGACTAGCGGGAGTAGGGAACACCGGGGAGCTGTTTTTT.

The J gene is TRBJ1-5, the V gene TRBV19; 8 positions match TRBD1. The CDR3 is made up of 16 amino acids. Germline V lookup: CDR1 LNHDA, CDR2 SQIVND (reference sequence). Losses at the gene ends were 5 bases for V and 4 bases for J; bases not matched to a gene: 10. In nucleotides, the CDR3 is TGTGCCAGTAGTTCTCCAGGACAGGGAGAGAATCAGCCCCAGCATTTT. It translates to CASSSPGQGENQPQHF.

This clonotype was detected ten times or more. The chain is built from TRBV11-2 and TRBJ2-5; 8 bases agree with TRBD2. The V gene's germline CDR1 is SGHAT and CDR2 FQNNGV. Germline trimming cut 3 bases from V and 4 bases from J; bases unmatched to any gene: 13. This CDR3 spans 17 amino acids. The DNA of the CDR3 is TGTGCCAGCAGCTTCTCGGTCGCGGGAGGAGCCCCAGAGACCCAGTACTTC. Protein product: CASSFSVAGGAPETQYF.

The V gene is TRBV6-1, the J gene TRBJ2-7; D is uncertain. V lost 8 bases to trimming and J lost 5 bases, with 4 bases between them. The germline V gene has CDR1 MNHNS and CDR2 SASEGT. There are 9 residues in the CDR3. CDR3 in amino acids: CASGHEQYF. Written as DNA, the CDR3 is TGTGCCAGCGGCCACGAGCAGTACTTC.

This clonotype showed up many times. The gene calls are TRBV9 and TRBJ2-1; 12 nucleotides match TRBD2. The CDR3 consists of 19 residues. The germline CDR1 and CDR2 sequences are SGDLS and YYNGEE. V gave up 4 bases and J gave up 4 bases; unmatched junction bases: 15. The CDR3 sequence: CASSNLGLAGSLLYNEQFF. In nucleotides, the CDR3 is TGTGCCAGCAGCAATCTCGGACTAGCGGGGTCTTTGTTGTACAATGAGCAGTTCTTC.

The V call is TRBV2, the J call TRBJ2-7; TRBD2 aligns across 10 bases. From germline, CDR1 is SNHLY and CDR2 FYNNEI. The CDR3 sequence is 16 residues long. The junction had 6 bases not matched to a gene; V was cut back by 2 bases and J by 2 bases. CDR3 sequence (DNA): TGTGCCAGCAGTGAATGGCTAGCGGGAGAGGCCTACGAGCAGTACTTC. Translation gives CASSEWLAGEAYEQYF.

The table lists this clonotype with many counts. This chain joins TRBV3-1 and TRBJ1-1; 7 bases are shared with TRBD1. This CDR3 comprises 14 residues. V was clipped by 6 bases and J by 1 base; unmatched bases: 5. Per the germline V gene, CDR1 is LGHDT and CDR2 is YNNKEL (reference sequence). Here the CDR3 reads CASSPGQQNTEAFF. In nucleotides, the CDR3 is TGTGCCAGCAGTCCGGGACAGCAGAACACTGAAGCTTTCTTT.

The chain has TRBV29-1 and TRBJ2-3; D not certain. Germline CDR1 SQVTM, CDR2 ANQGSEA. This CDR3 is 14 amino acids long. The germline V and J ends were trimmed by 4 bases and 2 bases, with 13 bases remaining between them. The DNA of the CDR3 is TGCAGCGTTGGACTCTGGCAGTCCACAGATACGCAGTATTTT. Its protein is CSVGLWQSTDTQYF.

CDR3 region: CASSVGGAGAETQYF. The CDR3 DNA reads as TGTGCCAGCAGCGTCGGGGGAGCGGGAGCAGAGACCCAGTACTTC. The rearrangement uses TRBV11-3 and TRBJ2-5; TRBD2 matches at 8 bases. The germline V gene has CDR1 SGHNT and CDR2 YENEEA. V shed 5 bases, J shed 4 bases, and the junction held 9 bases outside the gene matches. This CDR3 has 15 residues.